These 25 T cell receptor beta chains share one sample of origin, sequenced in a study of cytomegalovirus exposure and HLA in healthy donors. Primers for the PCR totalled 60 Vbeta and 13 Jbeta. Profiling relied on immunoSEQ multiplex PCR, and the TCRdb table lists in-frame clones only, not all of them. The repertoire includes more than 150,000 clones, over 70% of them detected once, and roughly 6.4% sits in the top ten. Sequencing was performed on PBMCs. The receptors here all came from a woman in her forties in good health and CMV-seropositive.

For this clone: The sample carries other DNA sequences with the same CDR3. The chain couples TRBV30 to TRBJ1-6; D gene ambiguous. Germline V gives CDR1 GTSNPN, CDR2 SVGIG (reference sequence). V was shortened by 3 bases and J by 8 bases, with 14 bases between the two germline ends. The CDR3 totals 14 residues. CDR3 sequence (DNA): TGTGCCTGGAGCGTAAGCTCAGGTTATTCACCCCTCCACTTT. This codes for CAWSVSSGYSPLHF.

This clone was seen a single time. The rearrangement uses TRBV5-1 and TRBJ1-4; 7 nucleotides match TRBD1. V trimming: 5 bases; J trimming: 8 bases; junction bases outside the gene matches: 9. The length of the CDR3 is 14 residues. Per germline, CDR1 SGHRS and CDR2 YFSETQ. The CDR3 DNA is TGCGCCAGCAGAGACGACAGGGTGGGCGAAAAACTGTTTTTT. The encoded protein is CASRDDRVGEKLFF.

V is TRBV30 and J is TRBJ1-5, with TRBD1 matching over 7 bases. The length of the CDR3 is 14 residues. Germline CDR1 and CDR2: GTSNPN and SVGIG (reference sequence). With 1 base clipped from V and 6 bases from J, the junction kept 6 bases outside the gene matches. CDR3 amino acids: CAWSGDSPLQPQHF. CDR3 sequence (DNA): TGTGCCTGGAGTGGGGACAGTCCCCTTCAGCCCCAGCATTTT.

The V and J genes are TRBV21-1 and TRBJ1-1; the listed D gene, TRBD1, was not tested against the DNA. TRBV21-1 is described as a pseudogene. The CDR3 has 18 residues. The CDR3 coding sequence is TGTGCCAGCAGCAAAGCCCGGCCGTTGGGCCCCCAAGTAACTGAAGCTTTCTTT. This translates into CASSKARPLGPQVTEAFF.

The rearrangement uses TRBV5-6 and TRBJ1-2; D perhaps matches TRBD1 (5 bases). This CDR3 has 16 amino acids. From germline, CDR1 is SGHDT and CDR2 YYEEEE. V was shortened by 1 base and J by 6 bases, with 19 bases between the two germline ends. In nucleotides, the CDR3 is TGTGCCAGCAGCTTGTGGCAGGGCTCGAGATGGGATGGCTACACCTTC. Its translation: CASSLWQGSRWDGYTF.

The rearrangement uses TRBV19 and TRBJ2-1, with TRBD2 matching 14 bases. J lost 5 bases, V lost 4 bases, and 4 bases had no gene match. The CDR3 is made up of 16 amino acids. CDR1 and CDR2 from the germline V gene are LNHDA and SQIVND (reference sequence). CDR3 in amino acids: CASSRTSGGLDNEQFF. The CDR3 DNA reads as TGTGCCAGTAGTAGGACTAGCGGGGGGCTCGACAATGAGCAGTTCTTC.

A few counts support this clone. The chain is built from TRBV19 and TRBJ2-3, with D maybe TRBD1 (5 bases). The CDR3 runs to 14 residues. V lost 7 bases and J lost 11, with 22 bases in between. Germline CDR1 reads LNHDA; CDR2 reads SQIVND (reference sequence). The CDR3 DNA follows: TGTGCCAGTACCCAAGTGCCAGCAAACGGACAGCAGTATTTT. Translated, it gives CASTQVPANGQQYF.

This clone was counted at least ten times. This chain connects TRBV7-8 to TRBJ1-1; no firm D call. This CDR3 is built from 15 residues. Germline CDR1 and CDR2: SGHVS and FQNEAQ. V was shortened by 2 bases and J by 3 bases, with 13 bases between the two germline ends. Here the CDR3 reads CASSLIRRADTEAFF. The CDR3 DNA follows: TGTGCCAGCAGCTTAATACGGAGGGCGGACACTGAAGCTTTCTTT.

This clone appeared a single time. The rearrangement uses TRBV15 and TRBJ1-5, with a possible D match to TRBD1 (6 bases). Germline V gives CDR1 LNHNV, CDR2 YYDKDF (reference sequence). V shed 1 base and J shed 2 bases, with 12 bases lying between them. The CDR3 runs 16 residues. The CDR3 reads CATSRVVAGGNQPQHF. The CDR3 DNA reads TGTGCCACCAGCAGAGTGGTCGCAGGGGGCAATCAGCCCCAGCATTTT.

V and J are TRBV6-5 and TRBJ2-1; 9 bases map to TRBD2. The CDR3 is 14 amino acids. The ends lost 6 bases at V and 4 bases at J; junction bases unmatched: 4. Germline lookup yields CDR1 MNHEY and CDR2 SVGAGI. The CDR3, as DNA: TGTGCCAGCAGGGGTAGCGGGGGATACAATGAGCAGTTCTTC. It encodes CASRGSGGYNEQFF.

This clone was found a few times. This chain joins TRBV6-6 and TRBJ2-2, with D unresolved. CDR1 and CDR2 from the germline V gene are MNHNY and SVGAGI (reference sequence). This CDR3 has 13 amino acids. The V end was cut by 6 bases, the J end by 7 bases, with 12 bases between. The CDR3 DNA sequence: TGTGCCAGCAGCAGGTCTGAGAGCGGGGAGCTGTTTTTT. Translating gives CASSRSESGELFF.

V and J are TRBV5-6 and TRBJ2-1, with D maybe TRBD2 (5 bases). The CDR3 consists of 12 residues. CDR1 and CDR2 (germline): SGHDT, YYEEEE. Trimming took 7 bases from V and 6 from J, leaving 11 bases between them. CDR3 nucleotide sequence: TGTGCCAGCTTTTCTGCGGGCAATGAGCAGTTCTTC. Its translation: CASFSAGNEQFF.

This clone was detected only a few times. The V and J genes are TRBV2 and TRBJ2-1; 12 positions agree with TRBD2. The CDR3 totals 17 residues. Germline CDR1 SNHLY, CDR2 FYNNEI. The trim removed 5 bases at V and 8 bases at J, leaving 13 bases unmatched. Here the CDR3 reads CASSISGLAGLWDEQFF. The CDR3 nucleotides read TGTGCCAGCAGTATATCAGGACTAGCGGGGCTTTGGGATGAGCAGTTCTTC.

The chain carries TRBV2 and TRBJ1-2; 7 positions agree with TRBD1. This CDR3 is 13 amino acids long. The junction had 8 bases not matched to a gene; V was cut back by 5 bases and J by 8 bases. The germline V gene encodes CDR1 SNHLY and CDR2 FYNNEI. The CDR3 sequence: CASSWTTGEGYTF. In nucleotides, the CDR3 is TGTGCCAGCAGTTGGACCACAGGGGAAGGCTACACCTTC.

The genes are TRBV27 and TRBJ1-1; perhaps TRBD1 as D (6 bases). The CDR3 is made up of 15 amino acids. From germline, CDR1 is MNHEY and CDR2 SMNVEV (reference sequence). The germline V and J ends were trimmed by 4 bases and 8 bases, with 20 bases remaining between them. The CDR3 DNA sequence: TGTGCCAGCAGTTCTCTCCCCCAGGGGCAAAACGAAGCTTTCTTT. It translates to CASSSLPQGQNEAFF.

V and J are TRBV19 and TRBJ1-1, with a tentative D call TRBD1 (5 bases). Looked up from germline, CDR1 is LNHDA and CDR2 is SQIVND (reference sequence). V lost 6 bases to trimming and J lost 5 bases, with 13 bases between them. CDR3 length: 13 residues. The CDR3 is CASRQERGTEAFF. The CDR3 DNA reads as TGTGCCAGTAGACAGGAGCGCGGTACTGAAGCTTTCTTT.

The CDR3 protein is CASSFQGANNSPLHF. The CDR3 nucleotides read TGTGCCAGCAGCTTTCAGGGTGCCAATAATTCACCCCTCCACTTT. V is TRBV5-8 and J is TRBJ1-6; weak D call: TRBD1 (5 bases). Trimming stripped 2 bases from V and 5 bases from J, with 11 bases between. CDR3 size: 15 residues. The germline gives CDR1 SGHTS, CDR2 YDEGEE.

The rearrangement joins TRBV5-1 to TRBJ2-3, with TRBD2 identical over 7 bases. Germline loops: CDR1 SGHRS, CDR2 YFSETQ. Losses at the gene ends were 2 bases for V and 0 bases for J; bases not matched to a gene: 6. CDR3 length: 16 amino acids. Here the CDR3 reads CASSLKSGASTDTQYF. In nucleotides, the CDR3 is TGCGCCAGCAGCTTAAAGAGCGGGGCTAGCACAGATACGCAGTATTTT.

The chain couples TRBV7-9 to TRBJ1-2; TRBD1 is a possible D gene (5 bases). In germline, CDR1 is SEHNR, CDR2 FQNEAQ (reference sequence). The CDR3 totals 12 residues. The V end lost 3 bases, the J end lost 8 bases, and 10 bases lay between the germline ends. CDR3 DNA: TGTGCCAGCAGCTTTGGGGCGCGGGGCTACACCTTC. Amino acids: CASSFGARGYTF.

V and J are TRBV27 and TRBJ2-1; TRBD2 agrees at 9 bases. The CDR3 loop spans 19 amino acids. The junction had 24 bases not matched to a gene; V was cut back by 6 bases and J by 9 bases. The germline gives CDR1 MNHEY, CDR2 SMNVEV (reference sequence). CDR3 in amino acids: CASSPPPLAGMGMGGEQFF. CDR3 sequence (DNA): TGTGCCAGCAGCCCACCCCCTCTAGCGGGGATGGGAATGGGAGGTGAGCAGTTCTTC.

This chain connects TRBV30 to TRBJ2-7, with D perhaps matching TRBD2 (6 bases). V was trimmed by 2 bases and J by 4 bases, leaving 15 bases between them. The V gene's germline CDR1 is GTSNPN and CDR2 SVGIG (reference sequence). The CDR3 loop spans 14 amino acids. The CDR3 DNA reads as TGTGCCTGGAGTCCCCGGGACTTTGGGTACGAGCAGTACTTC. It yields the protein CAWSPRDFGYEQYF.

The CDR3 DNA follows: TGCGCCAGCAGCCAGCCCGGGGGCTCTGGGGCCAACGTCCTGACTTTC. This gives the protein CASSQPGGSGANVLTF. The chain couples TRBV4-3 to TRBJ2-6; possibly TRBD2 for D (6 bases). Germline V gene sequence: CDR1 LGHNA, CDR2 YSLEER. This CDR3 is built from 16 residues. Trimming took off 3 bases at V and 0 bases at J, with 9 bases between the two ends.

J is TRBJ2-5 and V is TRBV27; 8 nucleotides align to TRBD1. The J segment lost 5 bases and the V segment lost 5 bases, leaving 10 bases of the junction unmatched. The CDR3 covers 15 residues. Germline assignment: CDR1 MNHEY and CDR2 SMNVEV (reference sequence). The CDR3 protein is CASSARQGKRETQYF. Written as DNA, the CDR3 is TGTGCCAGCAGTGCACGACAGGGGAAGAGGGAGACCCAGTACTTC.

The rearrangement uses TRBV28 and TRBJ1-1; D is uncertain. Trimming removed 7 bases from V and 11 bases from J, with 23 bases in between. Germline lookup yields CDR1 MDHEN and CDR2 SYDVKM. The CDR3 length is 14 residues. CDR3 DNA: TGTGCCAGCACGACGCTCTCGTTGGGAGGTCCGGCTTTCTTT. Its protein is CASTTLSLGGPAFF.

The rearrangement joins TRBV6-6 to TRBJ1-5; D is possibly TRBD1 (5 bases). Trimming shortened V by 6 bases and J by 11 bases, and 17 bases separated the two germline ends. The CDR3 is 13 residues long. Germline CDR1 MNHNY, CDR2 SVGAGI (reference sequence). CDR3 coding DNA: TGTGCCAGCAGCCAGACAGTAAGGATCGCCCAGCATTTT. This sequence encodes CASSQTVRIAQHF.